This T cell receptor beta chain came from a study of OX40 agonist ivuxolimab in advanced cancers. The V end was cut by 0 bases, the J end by 3 bases, with 9 bases between. Germline lookup yields CDR1 MNHEY and CDR2 SMNVEV (reference sequence). The CDR3 is 15 amino acids. Assay: immunoSEQ multiplex PCR; the TCRdb copy retains only in-frame clones and omits some. The data contain 40,000 to 45,000 clones, around 83% of them singletons. The sequenced sample was CD4+ or CD8+ T cells sorted from blood, obtained in a trial of the OX40 agonist ivuxolimab. This TCR was recovered from an adult with an advanced solid tumor such as melanoma, head and neck, liver or kidney cancer. This chain connects TRBV27 to TRBJ1-5; a weak D match, TRBD1 (6 bases). CDR3 in amino acids: CASSLSGGLNQPQHF. The CDR3 DNA follows: TGTGCCAGCAGTTTATCTGGGGGGCTCAATCAGCCCCAGCATTTT.